This TCR beta chain was identified during a study of glioma-infiltrating T cells after dendritic cell vaccination. Study overall: Patients had newly diagnosed or recurrent glioblastoma and received dendritic cell vaccines. Patients received autologous tumor lysate-pulsed dendritic cell vaccination between the early 2000s and the early 2010s.

This CDR3 has 15 amino acids. The germline V gene encodes CDR1 SNHLY and CDR2 FYNNEI. The V gene lost 0 bases and the J gene lost 1 base, with 10 bases spanning the gap. Amplification used 60 V beta primers and 13 J beta primers. The repertoire was sequenced with immunoSEQ multiplex PCR; TCRdb's copy has only in-frame clones and lacks some. The table has around 89,000 clones, over 75% seen once; the top ten hold 15% to 19%. Blood PBMC samples: pre-vaccination, two weeks post third vaccination, and at tumor progression. The origin of this receptor is a human donor with glioblastoma. The specimen comprised blood, sampled before dendritic cell vaccination. The rearrangement uses TRBV2 and TRBJ2-7, with D hard to call. CDR3 coding DNA: TGTGCCAGCAGTGAAGCGAGGCGCGGATCCTACGAGCAGTACTTC. Translated: CASSEARRGSYEQYF.